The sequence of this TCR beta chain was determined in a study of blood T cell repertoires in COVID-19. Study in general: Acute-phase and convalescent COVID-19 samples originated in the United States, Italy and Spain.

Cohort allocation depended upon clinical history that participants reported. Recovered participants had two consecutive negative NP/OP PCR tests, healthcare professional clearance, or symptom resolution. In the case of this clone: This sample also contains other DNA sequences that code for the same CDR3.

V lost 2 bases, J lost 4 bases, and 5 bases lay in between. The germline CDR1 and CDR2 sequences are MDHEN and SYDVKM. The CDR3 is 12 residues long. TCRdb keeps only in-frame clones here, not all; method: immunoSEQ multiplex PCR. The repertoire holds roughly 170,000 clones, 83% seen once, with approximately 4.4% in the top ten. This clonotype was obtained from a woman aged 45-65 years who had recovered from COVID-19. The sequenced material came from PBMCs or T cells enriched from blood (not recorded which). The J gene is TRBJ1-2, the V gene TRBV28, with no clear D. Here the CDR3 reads CASSLTVYGYTF. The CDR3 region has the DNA TGTGCCAGCAGTTTAACGGTCTATGGCTACACCTTC.